The clone carrying this T cell receptor (beta chain) was seen ten or more times. This entry belongs to a study of T-cell reconstitution after alpha-beta-depleted transplantation in children. A library of TCRbeta sequences, prepared with unique molecular identifiers, was generated. In TCRdb, the PCR reads were re-called with MiXCR into one record per CDR3 protein. This sample has more than 200,000 distinct CDR3 sequences, with around 9.7% found just once. Trimming pared 4 bases from V and 0 bases from J, leaving 10 bases between. This CDR3 spans 14 amino acids. Germline V gene sequence: CDR1 DFQATT, CDR2 SNEGSKA (reference sequence).

Specimen: PBMCs from the stem cell graft donor, collected from the stem cell graft. This sequence was found in a human donor who donated a stem cell graft to a child with SCID. The chain employs TRBV20-1 and TRBJ1-5, with unresolved D. CDR3: CSAIDGLSNQPQHF. The CDR3 bases are TGCAGTGCTATCGACGGACTTAGCAATCAGCCCCAGCATTTT.